The 32 T cell receptor beta chains presented below share a single source sample, sequenced in a study of T cell repertoires in cytomegalovirus infection. TCRdb re-analysed the reads in MiXCR, keeping a single row per CDR3 protein. The profile shows just over 150,000 distinct CDR3 sequences, about a quarter of them singletons. The sample was PBMCs. The receptors originated from a human donor in good health (CMV status not recorded). Some clones in this sample may be carry-over from other donors' samples.

The chain uses TRBV24-1 and TRBJ2-2, with 7 bases lining up with TRBD1. CDR1 and CDR2 from the germline V gene are KGHDR and SFDVKD. This CDR3 comprises 16 residues. Trimming at V came to 6 bases and at J to 7 bases, leaving 13 bases not matched to a gene. CDR3 sequence: CATSKGQAPGGGELFF. CDR3 bases: TGTGCCACCAGTAAAGGACAGGCCCCAGGCGGCGGGGAGCTGTTTTTT.

This clonotype was seen a handful of times. The chain links TRBV29-1 to TRBJ1-1, with 7 bases aligning to TRBD1. This CDR3 region has 12 residues. CDR1 and CDR2 from the germline V gene are SQVTM and ANQGSEA. V shed 5 bases, J shed 4 bases, and the junction held 4 bases outside the gene matches. CDR3 in amino acids: CSVRSGGTEAFF. The CDR3 nucleotides read TGCAGCGTTCGGTCAGGGGGCACTGAAGCTTTCTTT.

The table lists this clonotype with a few counts. V usage is TRBV28 and J usage is TRBJ1-5; D call uncertain. Trimming removed 3 bases from V and 2 bases from J, with 23 bases in between. The CDR3 is 19 amino acids. From germline, CDR1 is MDHEN and CDR2 SYDVKM. The CDR3 spells CASSFWTPGVRRGNQPQHF. The CDR3 DNA reads as TGTGCCAGCAGTTTCTGGACCCCGGGCGTAAGAAGGGGCAATCAGCCCCAGCATTTT.

This clonotype has a count of ten or more. V is TRBV12-3 or TRBV12-4 and J is TRBJ2-5, with 16 bases matching TRBD2. The CDR3 is 18 amino acids. V shed 0 bases, J shed 5 bases, and the junction held 6 bases outside the gene matches. The CDR3 DNA reads as TGTGCCAGCAGTTTAGCGCTGGGACTAGCGGGGGGGTACGAGACCCAGTACTTC. It yields the protein CASSLALGLAGGYETQYF.

This clonotype turned up a few times. The genes are TRBV4-1 and TRBJ2-3; D call uncertain. This CDR3 is built from 14 residues. Germline V CDR1 and CDR2: MGHRA, YSYEKL. The V and J ends lost 3 bases and 2 bases respectively, with 9 bases between them. This CDR3 is CASSQNSPTDTQYF. The CDR3 DNA is TGCGCCAGCAGCCAGAACTCCCCCACAGATACGCAGTATTTT.

V gene TRBV12-3 or TRBV12-4 combines with J gene TRBJ2-1; TRBD2 aligns across 12 bases. The CDR3 contains 14 residues. With V trimmed by 4 bases and J by 8 bases, 3 bases remained unmatched. CDR3 in amino acids: CASSSSGRVDEQFF. CDR3 in DNA: TGTGCCAGCAGTTCTAGCGGGAGGGTCGATGAGCAGTTCTTC.

V gene TRBV5-4 combines with J gene TRBJ1-1; 10 bases line up with TRBD1. The J segment lost 5 bases and the V segment lost 4 bases, leaving 8 bases of the junction unmatched. Germline loops: CDR1 SGHNT, CDR2 YYREEE (reference sequence). CDR3 size: 15 residues. CDR3 DNA sequence: TGTGCCAGCAGCAGTGGGGACAGGGGAGAGACTGAAGCTTTCTTT. Its translation: CASSSGDRGETEAFF.

This clonotype has only one observation. V is TRBV6-1 and J is TRBJ2-4; tentative D call: TRBD1 (5 bases). The V gene's germline CDR1 is MNHNS and CDR2 SASEGT. This CDR3 has 13 amino acids. Deletions cut 10 bases from V and 2 bases from J, with 12 bases between. The CDR3 region is CATLAGTKNIQYF. The CDR3 DNA reads TGTGCCACCCTGGCAGGGACCAAAAACATTCAGTACTTC.

This clonotype has more than one count but fewer than ten. The gene calls are TRBV7-4 and TRBJ2-5; 9 positions match TRBD1. The CDR3 covers 17 residues. J gave up 3 bases and V 1 base, and 9 bases lay outside the gene matches. Germline-derived CDR1 and CDR2 are SGHVT and SQSDAQ. CDR3 nucleotides: TGTGCCAGCAGCTTAGGGCACGCCGGACAGGGGAAAGAGACCCAGTACTTC. Its protein is CASSLGHAGQGKETQYF. The full variable domain, rest sourced from reference TRBV7-4 and TRBJ2-5, is GAGVSQSPRYKVAKRGRDVALRCDSISGHVTLYWYRQTLGQGSEVLTYSQSDAQRDKSGRPSGRFSAERPERSVSTLKIQRTEQGDSAVYLCASSLGHAGQGKETQYFGPGTRLLVL.

This clonotype came up many times. The J gene is TRBJ1-2, the V gene TRBV27, with 7 nucleotides matching TRBD1. Germline V gene lookup returns CDR1 MNHEY and CDR2 SMNVEV (reference sequence). CDR3 size: 13 residues. V was clipped by 6 bases and J by 4 bases; unmatched bases: 5. The CDR3 loop is CASRDRASYGYTF. The CDR3 DNA sequence: TGTGCCAGCAGAGACAGGGCAAGCTATGGCTACACCTTC.

This clonotype was recorded a few times. The gene calls are TRBV7-6 and TRBJ2-7; D gene uncertain. V was trimmed by 1 base and J by 3 bases, leaving 10 bases between them. The CDR3 has 14 residues. Looked up from germline, CDR1 is SGHVS and CDR2 is FNYEAQ. The CDR3 region has the DNA TGTGCCAGCAGCTTAGGATCTGAAATCTACGAGCAGTACTTC. Translation: CASSLGSEIYEQYF.

This clonotype came up a few times. V and J are TRBV9 and TRBJ2-1, with TRBD2 matching 9 bases. After removal of 8 bases from V and 8 bases from J, the junction contained 8 bases not matched to a gene. Germline CDR1 is SGDLS and CDR2 is YYNGEE. The CDR3 totals 13 residues. CDR3 DNA: TGTGCCAGACCCAGCGGGAGGCTCCATGAGCAGTTCTTC. Amino acid sequence: CARPSGRLHEQFF.

This clonotype has a handful of counts. The gene calls are TRBV20-1 and TRBJ1-5; D remains ambiguous. Trimming took off 6 bases at V and 2 bases at J, with 17 bases between the two ends. This CDR3 comprises 15 residues. In germline, CDR1 is DFQATT, CDR2 SNEGSKA (reference sequence). CDR3 sequence: CSAEDPKVGNQPQHF. CDR3 sequence (DNA): TGCAGTGCAGAGGACCCTAAGGTGGGCAATCAGCCCCAGCATTTT.

The CDR3 DNA sequence: TGTGCCAGCAGCTTGGAAGGGGCGAGCACAGATACGCAGTATTTT. Translation: CASSLEGASTDTQYF. The chain employs TRBV5-5 and TRBJ2-3; D is perhaps TRBD1 (5 bases). The germline gives CDR1 SGHKS, CDR2 YYEKEE (reference sequence). The CDR3 consists of 15 residues. V lost 0 bases and J 0 bases, leaving 8 bases between the germline ends.

The sample holds many counts of this clonotype. The chain links TRBV7-2 to TRBJ2-5; 11 bases are a match to TRBD2. V lost 2 bases to trimming and J lost 5 bases; unmatched junction nucleotides: 4. The CDR3 extends over 15 amino acids. From germline, CDR1 is SGHTA and CDR2 FQGNSA. The CDR3 bases are TGTGCCAGCAGCTTATATACTAGCGGGAGTGAGACCCAGTACTTC. This sequence encodes CASSLYTSGSETQYF.

This clonotype was counted many times. V gene TRBV7-8 combines with J gene TRBJ1-6; perhaps TRBD1 as D (6 bases). Germline V gives CDR1 SGHVS, CDR2 FQNEAQ. The CDR3 is made up of 14 amino acids. V lost 2 bases and J 10 bases, leaving 12 bases between the germline ends. CDR3 sequence reads: CASSLLQGGSPLHF. CDR3 in DNA: TGTGCCAGCAGCTTATTACAGGGCGGATCACCCCTCCACTTT.

The chain has TRBV29-1 and TRBJ2-3; 9 bases match TRBD2. Trimming at V came to 8 bases and at J to 3 bases, leaving 9 bases not matched to a gene. Per germline, CDR1 SQVTM and CDR2 ANQGSEA. The CDR3 has 14 amino acids. In DNA, the CDR3 is TGCAGCCTCTCCGGGCGGGAGGGTACAGATACGCAGTATTTT. Translation gives CSLSGREGTDTQYF.

V gene TRBV25-1 combines with J gene TRBJ2-7, with a possible D match to TRBD2 (5 bases). Trimming removed 3 bases at V and 4 bases at J, with 13 bases between. The CDR3 loop spans 14 amino acids. Germline loops: CDR1 MGHDK, CDR2 SYGVNS. The CDR3 coding sequence is TGTGCCAGCAGTGACACACTAGGCGCATACGAGCAGTACTTC. It encodes CASSDTLGAYEQYF.

This clonotype has just a few counts. The V call is TRBV12-3 or TRBV12-4, the J call TRBJ2-3, with D perhaps being TRBD1 or TRBD2 (6 bases each). The CDR3 runs to 16 residues. V lost 6 bases and J lost 2, with 18 bases in between. The CDR3: CASRPTGARHTDTQYF. CDR3 coding DNA: TGTGCCAGCAGGCCAACGGGGGCGCGACACACAGATACGCAGTATTTT.

The chain employs TRBV14 and TRBJ1-1, with D tentatively TRBD1 (5 bases). Germline-derived CDR1 and CDR2 are SGHDN and FVKESK. V lost 4 bases, J lost 2 bases, and 20 bases lay in between. The CDR3 contains 17 residues. The CDR3 nucleotides are TGTGCCAGCAGCCGGTGGGACCGTCGGCCCGGAAACACTGAAGCTTTCTTT. Its translation is CASSRWDRRPGNTEAFF.

With respect to this clonotype: This may come from a read error, since a much larger clone is one base off. V usage is TRBV7-2 and J usage is TRBJ2-3; no reliable D call. CDR1 is SGHTA and CDR2 is FQGNSA in the germline V gene. The length of the CDR3 is 15 residues. V was cut by 5 bases and J by 4 bases, with 16 bases left in between. The CDR3 region is CASSGWKGSPDTQYF. DNA for the CDR3: TGTGCCAGCAGCGGATGGAAGGGAAGCCCAGATACGCAGTATTTT.

This clonotype occurred a few times. V is TRBV12-5 and J is TRBJ1-1; possible D gene TRBD1, 6 bases. This CDR3 has 15 residues. Trimming took off 0 bases at V and 4 bases at J, with 12 bases between the two ends. CDR1 is LGHNT and CDR2 is FRNRAP in the germline V gene. The CDR3, as DNA: TGTGCTAGTGGTTTGGTATCAGGGGAGAGCACTGAAGCTTTCTTT. Its translation is CASGLVSGESTEAFF.

V usage is TRBV7-9 and J usage is TRBJ1-3, with 8 bases lining up with TRBD1. CDR3 size: 15 residues. J gave up 4 bases and V 5 bases, and 7 bases lay outside the gene matches. The germline CDR1 and CDR2 sequences are SEHNR and FQNEAQ (reference sequence). The CDR3 protein is CASSAWTGSGNTIYF. CDR3 nucleotides: TGTGCCAGCAGCGCCTGGACAGGGTCCGGAAACACCATATATTTT. Using reference TRBV7-9 and TRBJ1-3 for the parts outside the CDR3, the full variable domain is DTGVSQNPRHKITKRGQNVTFRCDPISEHNRLYWYRQTLGQGPEFLTYFQNEAQLEKSRLLSDRFSAERPKGSFSTLEIQRTEQGDSAMYLCASSAWTGSGNTIYFGEGSWLTVV.

The gene calls are TRBV6-6 and TRBJ1-5; unclear D gene. CDR1 is MNHNY, CDR2 SVGAGI, per germline (reference sequence). CDR3 length: 12 residues. V dropped 10 bases and J dropped 5 bases, with 12 bases sitting between them. CDR3 sequence: CATRTLDQPQHF. CDR3 coding DNA: TGTGCCACCAGAACCCTGGATCAGCCCCAGCATTTT.

This clonotype was counted a few times. In DNA form, the CDR3 reads TGTGCCAGCAGTTCCCCTCGACTAGCGGACAATGAGCAGTTCTTC. Protein: CASSSPRLADNEQFF. The V gene is TRBV28, the J gene TRBJ2-1; 9 nucleotides match TRBD2. This CDR3 contains 15 residues. The V and J ends lost 4 bases and 5 bases, in that order; junction bases with no gene match: 6. CDR1 MDHEN and CDR2 SYDVKM come from the germline V gene.

This clonotype was counted a few times. The chain employs TRBV12-3 or TRBV12-4 and TRBJ1-1; D perhaps matches TRBD1 (5 bases). V was pared by 6 bases and J by 1 base, with 12 bases between. The CDR3 extends over 14 amino acids. CDR3 residues: CASSPREGNTEAFF. For the CDR3, the DNA is TGTGCCAGCAGCCCCAGGGAGGGGAACACTGAAGCTTTCTTT.

This chain connects TRBV27 to TRBJ2-1; maybe TRBD2 (6 bases). The CDR3 is 17 amino acids. Germline lookup yields CDR1 MNHEY and CDR2 SMNVEV (reference sequence). The ends were cut back, 2 bases at V and 2 bases at J, with 16 bases in the middle. The CDR3 DNA is TGTGCCAGCAGTTTAAAGGACTACCCCTTCACCTACAATGAGCAGTTCTTC. This translates into CASSLKDYPFTYNEQFF.

CDR3 DNA sequence: TGCAGTGCTAGCGGGGGAAGCTCCTACGAGCAGTACTTC. Protein sequence: CSASGGSSYEQYF. V is TRBV20-1 and J is TRBJ2-7; perhaps TRBD2 as D (6 bases). CDR1 and CDR2 (germline): DFQATT, SNEGSKA (reference sequence). V dropped 3 bases and J dropped 0 bases, with 9 bases sitting between them. The CDR3 spans 13 residues.

The sample holds many counts of this clonotype. The chain recombines TRBV7-3 with TRBJ2-1, with TRBD2 matching 7 bases. The length of the CDR3 is 13 residues. Germline V gene data show CDR1 as SGHTA and CDR2 as FQGTGA. V gave up 5 bases and J gave up 8 bases; unmatched junction bases: 6. CDR3 in amino acids: CASSRGGGDEQFF. CDR3 nucleotides: TGTGCCAGCAGCCGGGGTGGGGGGGATGAGCAGTTCTTC.

The V gene is TRBV29-1, the J gene TRBJ2-5, with D maybe TRBD2 (6 bases). CDR1 and CDR2 (germline): SQVTM, ANQGSEA. V was clipped by 4 bases and J by 4 bases, with 16 bases between them. The CDR3 has 14 amino acids. In DNA form, the CDR3 reads TGCAGCGTTGTTTGGGCGGGAATAGGAGAGACCCAGTACTTC. As protein: CSVVWAGIGETQYF. Supplemented by reference TRBV29-1 and TRBJ2-5, the full variable domain reads SAVISQKPSRDICQRGTSLTIQCQVDSQVTMMFWYRQQPGQSLTLIATANQGSEATYESGFVIDKFPISRPNLTFSTLTVSNMSPEDSSIYLCSVVWAGIGETQYFGPGTRLLVL.

The V call is TRBV11-1, the J call TRBJ2-7; perhaps D is TRBD1 or TRBD2 (6 bases each). V lost 1 base, J lost 2 bases, and 18 bases lay in between. This CDR3 has 17 amino acids. Per germline, CDR1 SGHAT and CDR2 FQDESV (reference sequence). The CDR3 bases are TGTGCCAGCAGCTTAGAGGGGGGACACGCAAGTACCTACGAGCAGTACTTC. Amino acids: CASSLEGGHASTYEQYF.

This clonotype was counted ten times or more. V and J are TRBV28 and TRBJ2-7; TRBD1 matches at 7 bases. The CDR3 length is 15 residues. The germline V gene encodes CDR1 MDHEN and CDR2 SYDVKM. J lost 2 bases, V lost 7 bases, and 11 bases had no gene match. CDR3: CASNVPGQTTYEQYF. In nucleotides, the CDR3 is TGTGCCAGCAATGTTCCGGGACAGACAACCTACGAGCAGTACTTC.